Shown below are 28 T cell receptor beta chains from a single sample sequenced in a study of cytomegalovirus exposure and HLA in healthy donors. Use of 60 Vbeta and 13 Jbeta primers characterized the PCR. Clones were read by immunoSEQ multiplex PCR, and TCRdb kept only the in-frame ones, dropping some. This sample has about 98,000 clones; 75% to 85% occur once, and the top ten carry 9.5% to 12%. Sequences were obtained from PBMCs. The source is a young man in good health and CMV-seropositive.

V usage is TRBV5-1 and J usage is TRBJ2-1; TRBD1 matches at 7 bases. This CDR3 has 17 amino acids. Germline trimming cut 6 bases from V and 0 bases from J; bases unmatched to any gene: 12. Germline lookup yields CDR1 SGHRS and CDR2 YFSETQ. The CDR3 bases are TGCGCCAGCACCCGGTCCGGAGGACAGGCCTCCTACAATGAGCAGTTCTTC. Its protein product is CASTRSGGQASYNEQFF. Looking up the rest from reference TRBV5-1 and TRBJ2-1 gives the full variable domain: KAGVTQTPRYLIKTRGQQVTLSCSPISGHRSVSWYQQTPGQGLQFLFEYFSETQRNKGNFPGRFSGRQFSNSRSEMNVSTLELGDSALYLCASTRSGGQASYNEQFFGPGTRLTVL.

The V gene is TRBV7-3, the J gene TRBJ2-3, with TRBD1 matching 9 bases. J lost 0 bases, V lost 5 bases, and 3 bases had no gene match. The CDR3 covers 15 residues. The germline V gene encodes CDR1 SGHTA and CDR2 FQGTGA. The CDR3 region has the DNA TGTGCCAGCAGCCGACAGGGGGGGAGCACAGATACGCAGTATTTT. It codes for CASSRQGGSTDTQYF.

The chain carries TRBV6-5 and TRBJ1-4; D unclear. The CDR3 extends over 11 amino acids. The germline V gene has CDR1 MNHEY and CDR2 SVGAGI. The V and J ends lost 8 bases and 7 bases respectively, with 8 bases between them. The CDR3 DNA reads as TGTGCCAGCTCACCGGGTGAAAAACTGTTTTTT. Its translation: CASSPGEKLFF.

The chain employs TRBV5-1 and TRBJ1-4, with D perhaps TRBD1 (5 bases). The CDR3 runs to 11 residues. Germline values: CDR1 SGHRS, CDR2 YFSETQ. With 4 bases removed from V and 8 bases from J, the gap between germline ends came to 6 bases. In DNA, the CDR3 is TGCGCCAGCAGCCAGGGAGAAAAACTGTTTTTT. Translated, it gives CASSQGEKLFF. Variable domain in full (rest from reference TRBV5-1 and TRBJ1-4): KAGVTQTPRYLIKTRGQQVTLSCSPISGHRSVSWYQQTPGQGLQFLFEYFSETQRNKGNFPGRFSGRQFSNSRSEMNVSTLELGDSALYLCASSQGEKLFFGSGTQLSVL.

Only a few counts were recorded for this clone. This chain links TRBV6-1 with TRBJ1-1; D is perhaps TRBD1 (5 bases). This CDR3 spans 13 amino acids. The germline CDR1 and CDR2 sequences are MNHNS and SASEGT. V gave up 4 bases and J gave up 4 bases, with 10 bases separating them. The CDR3 loop is CASSAGGSTEAFF. In DNA, the CDR3 is TGTGCCAGCAGTGCCGGGGGGAGCACTGAAGCTTTCTTT.

The genes are TRBV13 and TRBJ1-4; tentative D call: TRBD1 (6 bases). Germline values: CDR1 PRHDT, CDR2 FYEKMQ (reference sequence). The CDR3 spans 14 residues. V dropped 5 bases and J dropped 5 bases, with 12 bases sitting between them. The CDR3 is CASSQRTVNEKLFF. The CDR3 region has the DNA TGTGCCAGCAGCCAAAGGACAGTAAATGAAAAACTGTTTTTT.

This chain connects TRBV5-4 to TRBJ2-2, with 11 bases aligning to TRBD2. The V gene's germline CDR1 is SGHNT and CDR2 YYREEE (reference sequence). J lost 1 base, V lost 3 bases, and 2 bases had no gene match. The CDR3 totals 16 residues. CDR3 loop: CASSSGLAGNTGELFF. CDR3 nucleotide sequence: TGTGCCAGCAGCTCAGGACTAGCGGGGAACACCGGGGAGCTGTTTTTT.

In its sample, this clone was seen once. The rearrangement links TRBV30 to TRBJ1-5; maybe TRBD1 (5 bases). V lost 1 base to trimming and J lost 6 bases, with 7 bases between them. Germline assignment: CDR1 GTSNPN and CDR2 SVGIG (reference sequence). This CDR3 comprises 12 residues. The CDR3 loop is CAWSGGGQPQHF. The CDR3 DNA reads TGTGCCTGGAGTGGGGGGGGTCAGCCCCAGCATTTT.

V is TRBV6-1 and J is TRBJ2-5; no definite D call. The ends were cut back, 6 bases at V and 2 bases at J, with 13 bases in the middle. Looked up from germline, CDR1 is MNHNS and CDR2 is SASEGT. The CDR3 loop spans 14 amino acids. The CDR3 sequence is CASRSVGVQETQYF. CDR3 DNA: TGTGCCAGCAGATCTGTAGGAGTTCAAGAGACCCAGTACTTC.

J is TRBJ2-3 and V is TRBV5-1; 10 bases match TRBD2. Germline V gene data show CDR1 as SGHRS and CDR2 as YFSETQ. V dropped 4 bases and J dropped 3; count of bases not matched to a gene: 8. The CDR3 loop spans 16 amino acids. The CDR3 sequence is CASSQKRGGLTDTQYF. The CDR3 DNA follows: TGCGCCAGCAGCCAAAAGCGGGGGGGATTAACAGATACGCAGTATTTT.

The chain links TRBV19 to TRBJ1-4, with D unresolved. The CDR3 has 11 residues. Germline V CDR1 and CDR2: LNHDA, SQIVND (reference sequence). V lost 3 bases to trimming and J lost 13 bases, with 9 bases between them. CDR3: CASSIVGRLFF. The CDR3 nucleotides are TGTGCCAGTAGTATTGTGGGGAGACTGTTTTTT.

The chain recombines TRBV6-1 with TRBJ1-2; unclear D gene. Germline V lookup: CDR1 MNHNS, CDR2 SASEGT. CDR3 length: 15 amino acids. V gave up 2 bases and J gave up 5 bases, with 15 bases separating them. CDR3 nucleotides: TGTGCCAGCAGTGAATCGCCAGACGGGAGGTATGGCTACACCTTC. Protein sequence: CASSESPDGRYGYTF.

The chain is built from TRBV5-1 and TRBJ2-1, with 8 bases matching TRBD1. Germline CDR1 is SGHRS and CDR2 is YFSETQ. Unmatched junction bases numbered 5, after V lost 2 bases and J lost 4 bases. The CDR3 contains 15 residues. This chain's CDR3 is CASSLTGGDYNEQFF. CDR3 in DNA: TGCGCCAGCAGCTTAACAGGGGGAGATTACAATGAGCAGTTCTTC.

This chain uses TRBV5-8 with TRBJ1-1; D uncertain. This CDR3 is 13 amino acids long. The germline V gene encodes CDR1 SGHTS and CDR2 YDEGEE. Trimming cost V 4 bases and J 1 base, with 8 bases left between them. The CDR3 region is CASSVRGNTEAFF. In DNA, the CDR3 is TGTGCCAGCAGCGTGCGGGGGAACACTGAAGCTTTCTTT.

J is TRBJ1-2 and V is TRBV18, with D hard to call. The CDR3 contains 16 residues. Germline V gene sequence: CDR1 KGHSH, CDR2 LQKENI. Trimming left V 3 bases short and J 1 base short, with 15 bases between. The CDR3 region has the DNA TGTGCCAGCTCACCGTCCCGAGGGCAGAGTAACTATGGCTACACCTTC. It codes for CASSPSRGQSNYGYTF.

CDR3 loop: CASSIERSYEQYF. The CDR3 nucleotides read TGTGCCAGTAGTATAGAGCGGAGCTACGAGCAGTACTTC. The V call is TRBV19, the J call TRBJ2-7; D is unresolved. Trimming took 0 bases from V and 3 from J, leaving 6 bases between them. There are 13 residues in the CDR3. Germline V gene sequence: CDR1 LNHDA, CDR2 SQIVND (reference sequence). Supplemented by reference TRBV19 and TRBJ2-7, the full variable domain reads DGGITQSPKYLFRKEGQNVTLSCEQNLNHDAMYWYRQDPGQGLRLIYYSQIVNDFQKGDIAEGYSVSREKKESFPLTVTSAQKNPTAFYLCASSIERSYEQYFGPGTRLTVT.

This chain uses TRBV27 with TRBJ1-6, with TRBD1 matching over 11 bases. After removal of 5 bases from V and 10 bases from J, the junction contained 10 bases not matched to a gene. The CDR3 consists of 16 residues. The germline gives CDR1 MNHEY, CDR2 SMNVEV (reference sequence). DNA of the CDR3: TGTGCCAGCAGTGCCGGGACAGGGGGATCGGGGTCACCCCTCCACTTT. Residues: CASSAGTGGSGSPLHF.

The gene calls are TRBV29-1 and TRBJ1-4; TRBD1 agrees at 7 bases. There are 14 residues in the CDR3. V shed 6 bases, J shed 8 bases, and the junction held 12 bases outside the gene matches. Germline CDR1 reads SQVTM; CDR2 reads ANQGSEA. The CDR3 loop is CSVASQGVVEKLFF. CDR3 bases: TGCAGCGTCGCTAGTCAGGGGGTGGTAGAAAAACTGTTTTTT.

The rearrangement joins TRBV7-9 to TRBJ2-7; TRBD1 agrees at 7 bases. CDR1 and CDR2 (germline): SEHNR, FQNEAQ (reference sequence). The CDR3 extends over 16 amino acids. V lost 1 base, J lost 6 bases, and 12 bases stayed unmatched. The CDR3 reads CASSLGERGPRSEQYF. The CDR3 DNA is TGTGCCAGCAGCTTAGGCGAGAGGGGGCCACGGAGCGAGCAGTACTTC.

This clone has only a few counts. V gene TRBV5-1 combines with J gene TRBJ2-7, with D possibly TRBD2 on 5 matching bases. The CDR3 runs 15 residues. The germline gives CDR1 SGHRS, CDR2 YFSETQ. V lost 5 bases and J 0 bases, leaving 15 bases between the germline ends. CDR3 residues: CASRSPQGSSYEQYF. CDR3 in DNA: TGCGCCAGCAGGTCGCCTCAAGGGAGCTCCTACGAGCAGTACTTC.

The J gene is TRBJ2-1, the V gene TRBV2; the match to TRBD1 covers 11 bases. The CDR3 has 15 amino acids. V dropped 4 bases and J dropped 7; count of bases not matched to a gene: 6. Germline lookup yields CDR1 SNHLY and CDR2 FYNNEI. The DNA for the CDR3 is TGTGCCAGCAGTGCCGGGACAGGGGGGTGGAATGAGCAGTTCTTC. Its protein product is CASSAGTGGWNEQFF.

The rearrangement joins TRBV4-1 to TRBJ2-7, with TRBD1 as a possible D gene (6 bases). In germline, CDR1 is MGHRA, CDR2 YSYEKL. The V gene lost 3 bases and the J gene lost 2 bases, with 17 bases spanning the gap. The CDR3 loop spans 16 amino acids. The CDR3 loop is CASSQLPVTGPYEQYF. Written as DNA, the CDR3 is TGCGCCAGCAGCCAGCTACCAGTGACAGGCCCCTACGAGCAGTACTTC.

This chain connects TRBV7-9 to TRBJ2-1, with 9 bases aligning to TRBD1. J was trimmed by 8 bases and V by 3 bases; bases with no gene match: 14. CDR1 and CDR2 (germline): SEHNR, FQNEAQ (reference sequence). This CDR3 has 17 residues. The CDR3 region has the DNA TGTGCCAGCAGCTTCCTACCGCCGGGACAGGGTATCGATGAGCAGTTCTTC. Its protein is CASSFLPPGQGIDEQFF.

This clone was found once. The chain has TRBV27 and TRBJ2-5, with no clear D. CDR3 length: 13 residues. Germline values: CDR1 MNHEY, CDR2 SMNVEV (reference sequence). The ends were cut back, 8 bases at V and 2 bases at J, with 12 bases in the middle. The CDR3 loop is CASSRVVQETQYF. The CDR3 nucleotides read TGTGCCAGCTCCCGAGTCGTTCAAGAGACCCAGTACTTC.

J is TRBJ1-5 and V is TRBV6-6, with D perhaps matching TRBD1 (5 bases). Between the trimmed V and J ends, which lost 2 bases and 0 bases, there was a span of 8 bases. Germline CDR1 reads MNHNY; CDR2 reads SVGAGI (reference sequence). This CDR3 region has 15 residues. CDR3 nucleotide sequence: TGTGCCAGCAGTTACGGGGGGTATAGCAATCAGCCCCAGCATTTT. It translates to CASSYGGYSNQPQHF.

CDR3 amino acids: CASSPPAGENYGYTF. CDR3 DNA: TGTGCCAGCAGCCCACCAGCAGGGGAAAACTATGGCTACACCTTC. V gene TRBV7-9 combines with J gene TRBJ1-2; possible D gene TRBD1, 6 bases. The CDR3 contains 15 residues. Germline CDR1 is SEHNR and CDR2 is FQNEAQ (reference sequence). Trimming shortened V by 5 bases and J by 2 bases, and 15 bases separated the two germline ends.

This clone was found once. This chain joins TRBV5-1 and TRBJ2-3; D remains unclear. V lost 2 bases and J lost 7, with 11 bases in between. CDR3 size: 13 residues. CDR1 and CDR2 from the germline V gene are SGHRS and YFSETQ. In DNA, the CDR3 is TGCGCCAGCAGCTTCAAAGAAACACATACGCAGTATTTT. This translates into CASSFKETHTQYF.

This chain links TRBV9 with TRBJ1-6; the match to TRBD1 covers 7 bases. This CDR3 comprises 14 residues. The V and J ends lost 3 bases and 8 bases, in that order; junction bases with no gene match: 5. Per germline, CDR1 SGDLS and CDR2 YYNGEE. This chain's CDR3 is CASSARDSHSPLHF. CDR3 in DNA: TGTGCCAGCAGCGCCCGGGACAGCCATTCACCCCTCCACTTT.